These T cell receptor beta chains were read from a single sample in a study of shared clonotypes between healthy human individuals. Measured with immunoSEQ multiplex PCR; TCRdb has only the in-frame clones, and not every one. This table has about 1.1 million clones, 60% to 80% appearing once. Sequencing was carried out using memory CD4+ T cells from PBMCs. These receptors were taken from a man younger than 35 in good health. Some clones in this sample may be carry-over from other donors' samples. Both conserved end residues are part of each CDR3. A D gene is named only where the DNA matches it firmly. Rows may omit the clone size; those that give it use once, few, many or a size class.

D: .
V: TRBV28
size: .
length: 14
J: TRBJ1-2
CDR3: CASSTRTVIYGYTF
DNA: TGTGCCAGCAGTACCCGGACAGTTATCTATGGCTACACCTTC

D: .
V: TRBV7-9
size: .
length: 13
J: TRBJ1-2
CDR3: CASSRHRQYGYTF
DNA: TGTGCCAGCAGCCGACATAGACAGTATGGCTACACCTTC

D: TRBD1
V: TRBV5-1
size: .
length: 14
J: TRBJ1-4
CDR3: CASSTGQAYEKLFF
DNA: TGCGCCAGCAGCACGGGACAGGCGTACGAAAAACTGTTTTTT

D: TRBD1
V: TRBV27
size: .
length: 14
J: TRBJ1-3
CDR3: CASRGTGRGNTIYF
DNA: TGTGCCAGCAGGGGGACAGGGCGAGGAAACACCATATATTTT

D: .
V: TRBV6-5
size: .
length: 16
J: TRBJ1-5
CDR3: CASSSPRTDRNQPQHF
DNA: TGTGCCAGCAGTTCTCCCAGGACTGACCGCAATCAGCCCCAGCATTTT

D: TRBD1
V: TRBV19
size: .
length: 14
J: TRBJ1-1
CDR3: CASSVDRVHTEAFF
DNA: TGTGCCAGTTCCGTAGACAGGGTACACACTGAAGCTTTCTTT

D: .
V: TRBV5-8
size: once
length: 18
J: TRBJ1-2
CDR3: CASRRHIPIGPSNYGYTF
DNA: TGTGCCAGCAGACGTCACATACCAATCGGTCCTTCTAACTATGGCTACACCTTC

D: .
V: TRBV18
size: .
length: 15
J: TRBJ2-1
CDR3: CASSPRTGLYNEQFF
DNA: TGTGCCAGCTCACCACGAACGGGTTTGTACAATGAGCAGTTCTTC

D: .
V: TRBV2
size: once
length: 14
J: TRBJ2-2
CDR3: CASRGPRSTGELFF
DNA: TGTGCCAGCAGGGGCCCCCGGAGCACCGGGGAGCTGTTTTTT

D: TRBD2
V: TRBV4-2
size: once
length: 15
J: TRBJ2-1
CDR3: CASSQDRTSYNEQFF
DNA: TGTGCCAGCAGCCAGGATAGGACTAGCTACAATGAGCAGTTCTTC

D: TRBD1
V: TRBV28
size: .
length: 13
J: TRBJ1-4
CDR3: CAAETGANEKLFF
DNA: TGTGCCGCTGAGACAGGGGCCAATGAAAAACTGTTTTTT

D: .
V: TRBV5-4
size: many
length: 12
J: TRBJ2-3
CDR3: CASSSSSGTQYF
DNA: TGTGCCAGCAGCTCTAGTAGCGGTACGCAGTATTTT

D: .
V: TRBV14
size: .
length: 13
J: TRBJ1-2
CDR3: CASSQERHYGYTF
DNA: TGTGCCAGCAGCCAAGAAAGACACTATGGCTACACCTTC

D: TRBD2
V: TRBV4-2
size: .
length: 16
J: TRBJ2-7
CDR3: CASSPRSGVNSYEQYF
DNA: TGTGCCAGCAGCCCTCGTAGCGGGGTGAACTCCTACGAGCAGTACTTC

D: .
V: TRBV29-1
size: .
length: 14
J: TRBJ2-2
CDR3: CSAVGHSNTGELFF
DNA: TGCAGCGCCGTGGGGCATTCGAACACCGGGGAGCTGTTTTTT

D: .
V: TRBV7-8
size: .
length: 15
J: TRBJ2-7
CDR3: CASSSSRTATYEQYF
DNA: TGTGCCAGCAGCTCATCCCGGACAGCAACCTACGAGCAGTACTTC

D: .
V: TRBV6-6
size: once
length: 15
J: TRBJ1-5
CDR3: CASSYLGDGNQPQHF
DNA: TGTGCCAGCAGTTACTTGGGGGACGGCAATCAGCCCCAGCATTTT

D: TRBD1
V: TRBV6-1
size: .
length: 14
J: TRBJ1-4
CDR3: CASTQDRAGEKLFF
DNA: TGTGCCAGCACTCAGGACAGGGCGGGTGAAAAACTGTTTTTT

D: TRBD1
V: TRBV5-1
size: .
length: 14
J: TRBJ1-1
CDR3: CASSVQGSNTEAFF
DNA: TGCGCCAGCAGCGTACAGGGGTCGAACACTGAAGCTTTCTTT

D: TRBD1
V: TRBV11-2
size: few
length: 13
J: TRBJ2-7
CDR3: CASSSDRGGEQYF
DNA: TGTGCCAGCAGCTCCGACAGGGGTGGTGAGCAGTACTTC

D: TRBD1
V: TRBV7-3
size: .
length: 17
J: TRBJ2-1
CDR3: CASSFLSGTGATNEQFF
DNA: TGTGCCAGCAGCTTCCTGTCCGGGACAGGGGCAACCAATGAGCAGTTCTTC

D: .
V: TRBV5-4
size: few
length: 15
J: TRBJ2-2
CDR3: CASSPDYVQAGELFF
DNA: TGTGCCAGCAGCCCGGACTACGTCCAGGCCGGGGAGCTGTTTTTT

D: .
V: TRBV6-1
size: .
length: 13
J: TRBJ2-7
CDR3: CASSDRRNYEQYF
DNA: TGTGCCAGCAGTGACAGGCGAAACTACGAGCAGTACTTC

D: .
V: TRBV7-2
size: .
length: 14
J: TRBJ2-1
CDR3: CASSLWTWSGEQFF
DNA: TGTGCCAGCAGCTTATGGACGTGGAGCGGAGAGCAGTTCTTC

D: TRBD2
V: TRBV28
size: few
length: 16
J: TRBJ2-5
CDR3: CASSRLRTSGKETQYF
DNA: TGTGCCAGCAGCCGACTTCGGACTAGCGGGAAAGAGACCCAGTACTTC

D: .
V: TRBV7-3
size: few
length: 15
J: TRBJ2-7
CDR3: CASSLEAGYSYEQYF
DNA: TGTGCCAGCAGCCTCGAGGCGGGATACTCCTACGAGCAGTACTTC

D: TRBD1
V: TRBV4-2
size: .
length: 14
J: TRBJ1-1
CDR3: CASSRQGVNTEAFF
DNA: TGTGCCAGCAGCCGCCAGGGGGTGAACACTGAAGCTTTCTTT

D: .
V: TRBV7-8
size: .
length: 13
J: TRBJ2-5
CDR3: CASSPGPRETQYF
DNA: TGTGCCAGCAGCCCGGGCCCTAGGGAGACCCAGTACTTC

D: .
V: TRBV6-4
size: .
length: 12
J: TRBJ1-2
CDR3: CASSDSTSGYTF
DNA: TGTGCCAGCAGTGACTCGACTTCGGGCTACACCTTC

D: .
V: TRBV18
size: .
length: 16
J: TRBJ2-2
CDR3: CASSPRGTGNTGELFF
DNA: TGTGCCAGCTCACCACGAGGGACGGGGAACACCGGGGAGCTGTTTTTT

D: .
V: TRBV4-3
size: once
length: 15
J: TRBJ2-2
CDR3: CASSQRGQNTGELFF
DNA: TGCGCCAGCAGCCAACGGGGTCAGAACACCGGGGAGCTGTTTTTT

D: .
V: TRBV6-6
size: .
length: 13
J: TRBJ2-7
CDR3: CASTPGFLDEQYF
DNA: TGTGCCAGCACCCCGGGATTCTTAGACGAGCAGTACTTC

D: .
V: TRBV29-1
size: .
length: 14
J: TRBJ1-5
CDR3: CSARGDGSNQPQHF
DNA: TGCAGCGCTAGGGGGGACGGAAGCAATCAGCCCCAGCATTTT

D: TRBD2
V: TRBV9
size: .
length: 15
J: TRBJ2-3
CDR3: CASSPRPGGADTQYF
DNA: TGTGCCAGCAGCCCCCGACCGGGAGGGGCAGATACGCAGTATTTT

D: .
V: TRBV30
size: .
length: 15
J: TRBJ2-6
CDR3: CAWRWGGAKGHVLTF
DNA: TGTGCCTGGAGGTGGGGGGGCGCGAAGGGTCACGTCCTGACTTTC

D: .
V: TRBV15
size: .
length: 17
J: TRBJ2-1
CDR3: CATSRPGLAESYNEQFF
DNA: TGTGCCACCAGCAGGCCGGGGCTAGCAGAGTCCTACAATGAGCAGTTCTTC

D: .
V: TRBV30
size: .
length: 14
J: TRBJ2-3
CDR3: CAWSVWGSTDTQYF
DNA: TGTGCCTGGAGTGTCTGGGGGAGCACAGATACGCAGTATTTT

D: TRBD2
V: TRBV7-3
size: .
length: 15
J: TRBJ2-2
CDR3: CASSLGGSGSGELFF
DNA: TGTGCCAGCAGCTTAGGCGGGAGTGGCTCCGGGGAGCTGTTTTTT

D: TRBD1
V: TRBV29-1
size: .
length: 13
J: TRBJ1-1
CDR3: CSVETGKYTEAFF
DNA: TGCAGCGTTGAGACAGGGAAGTACACTGAAGCTTTCTTT

D: TRBD1
V: TRBV6-5
size: .
length: 13
J: TRBJ2-3
CDR3: CASRGQAPDTQYF
DNA: TGTGCCAGCAGAGGACAGGCTCCAGATACGCAGTATTTT

D: .
V: TRBV6-1
size: .
length: 13
J: TRBJ2-2
CDR3: CASSDPRAGELFF
DNA: TGTGCCAGCAGCGATCCTAGGGCCGGGGAGCTGTTTTTT

D: TRBD2
V: TRBV5-1
size: .
length: 16
J: TRBJ2-1
CDR3: CASRTGTSEDYNEQFF
DNA: TGCGCCAGCAGAACGGGGACTAGCGAAGACTACAATGAGCAGTTCTTC

D: .
V: TRBV10-3
size: .
length: 15
J: TRBJ2-5
CDR3: CAISDPQLYQETQYF
DNA: TGTGCCATCAGTGACCCCCAACTGTACCAAGAGACCCAGTACTTC

D: .
V: TRBV5-1
size: .
length: 15
J: TRBJ2-1
CDR3: CASSPGLLTYNEQFF
DNA: TGCGCCAGCAGTCCAGGACTTTTAACCTACAATGAGCAGTTCTTC

D: TRBD1
V: TRBV28
size: once
length: 15
J: TRBJ1-5
CDR3: CASSSGTATNQPQHF
DNA: TGTGCCAGCAGCTCGGGGACAGCCACCAATCAGCCCCAGCATTTT

D: .
V: TRBV15
size: .
length: 14
J: TRBJ2-7
CDR3: CATSRARTAGEQYF
DNA: TGTGCCACCAGCAGAGCAAGGACCGCAGGCGAGCAGTACTTC

D: .
V: TRBV28
size: .
length: 13
J: TRBJ1-1
CDR3: CASSFVEGLEAFF
DNA: TGTGCCAGCAGTTTTGTAGAGGGACTTGAAGCTTTCTTT

D: TRBD2
V: TRBV7-2
size: few
length: 17
J: TRBJ2-2
CDR3: CASSWRRGRAITGELFF
DNA: TGTGCCAGCAGCTGGCGACGCGGGAGGGCGATCACCGGGGAGCTGTTTTTT

D: .
V: TRBV7-2
size: .
length: 13
J: TRBJ1-1
CDR3: CASSLRRGTEAFF
DNA: TGTGCCAGCAGCCTCCGAAGGGGGACTGAAGCTTTCTTT

D: TRBD2
V: TRBV19
size: .
length: 18
J: TRBJ2-5
CDR3: CASSIDRQREGYQETQYF
DNA: TGTGCCAGTAGTATAGATCGGCAGCGGGAAGGGTACCAAGAGACCCAGTACTTC

D: TRBD1
V: TRBV7-3
size: .
length: 14
J: TRBJ2-1
CDR3: CASSLGDRVNEQFF
DNA: TGTGCCAGCAGCTTAGGGGACAGGGTCAATGAGCAGTTCTTC

D: .
V: TRBV7-2
size: .
length: 15
J: TRBJ2-1
CDR3: CASSPPGRVEGEQFF
DNA: TGTGCCAGCAGCCCGCCGGGACGGGTGGAGGGTGAGCAGTTCTTC

D: .
V: TRBV27
size: .
length: 18
J: TRBJ1-2
CDR3: CASRDRPRTGKTNYGYTF
DNA: TGTGCCAGCAGAGACCGACCGAGAACAGGGAAAACTAACTATGGCTACACCTTC

D: TRBD1
V: TRBV7-9
size: .
length: 15
J: TRBJ2-7
CDR3: CASSAPGQGTYEQYF
DNA: TGTGCCAGCAGCGCCCCGGGACAGGGAACCTACGAGCAGTACTTC

D: .
V: TRBV6-4
size: .
length: 16
J: TRBJ2-5
CDR3: CASSDSEDGIAETQYF
DNA: TGTGCCAGCAGTGACTCTGAGGACGGGATCGCAGAGACCCAGTACTTC

D: .
V: TRBV30
size: .
length: 13
J: TRBJ2-1
CDR3: CAWSVLGYSEQFF
DNA: TGTGCCTGGAGTGTGTTGGGGTACAGTGAGCAGTTCTTC

D: .
V: TRBV12-5
size: .
length: 13
J: TRBJ1-1
CDR3: CASGASGSTEAFF
DNA: TGTGCTAGTGGCGCCTCGGGGAGCACTGAAGCTTTCTTT

D: .
V: TRBV5-6
size: .
length: 17
J: TRBJ2-3
CDR3: CASSFMIGGAGTDTQYF
DNA: TGTGCCAGCAGCTTCATGATAGGGGGAGCGGGCACAGATACGCAGTATTTT

D: .
V: TRBV19
size: .
length: 11
J: TRBJ1-4
CDR3: CASSIREKLFF
DNA: TGTGCCAGTAGTATCCGTGAAAAACTGTTTTTT

D: TRBD2
V: TRBV4-1
size: .
length: 16
J: TRBJ2-7
CDR3: CASSQDTSGSTYEQYF
DNA: TGCGCCAGCAGCCAAGATACTAGCGGGAGTACCTACGAGCAGTACTTC